This T cell receptor (beta chain) emerged from a study of shared clonotypes between healthy human individuals. Profiled with immunoSEQ multiplex PCR; TCRdb holds only in-frame clones, not every one. Here the sample spans about 690,000 clones, 90% being singletons. CDR3 size: 16 residues. The V gene lost 3 bases and the J gene lost 5 bases, with 17 bases spanning the gap. Per the germline V gene, CDR1 is MGHRA and CDR2 is YSYEKL. The receptor comes from a man aged 18 to 29 in good health. Some clones in this sample may be carry-over from other donors' samples. V and J are TRBV4-1 and TRBJ1-5; D perhaps matches TRBD1 (5 bases). The sample taken for sequencing was memory CD8+ T cells from PBMCs. Subset denoted: CD45RO+ cells pooled with CCR7-negative TemRA cells. For the CDR3, the DNA is TGCGCCAGCAGCCATCGGTCCGGGGCCAGAGATCAGCCCCAGCATTTT. It is translated as CASSHRSGARDQPQHF.